The T cell receptor beta chain under discussion was sequenced for a study of shared clonotypes between healthy human individuals. The CDR3 has 15 residues. Germline V gene lookup returns CDR1 MRHNA and CDR2 SNTAGT. The ends were cut back, 4 bases at V and 0 bases at J, with 9 bases in the middle. Study-level results: For naive CD4 cells, around 5.1% of clonotypes were shared across a handful of donors.

Remarks on this clone: Its antigen is unidentified.

As handled by the study authors: Sequence data from immunoSEQ were junction-only and lacked quality scores; consequently, filtering differed. Assay used: immunoSEQ multiplex PCR; TCRdb lists only in-frame clones, some missing. V, J and clone size derive from that table, while D and trimming were established from the DNA sequence. Among some 500,000 clones listed, about 96% were seen once. The chain uses TRBV6-4 and TRBJ2-2, with no clear D. The TCR sequence derives from a woman aged 30 to 39 in good health. The specimen was naive CD4+ T cells sorted from blood. The subset: CD45RA+ positively selected. The DNA of the CDR3 is TGTGCCAGCAGTGCCGAAGTTTCGAACACCGGGGAGCTGTTTTTT. This codes for CASSAEVSNTGELFF.